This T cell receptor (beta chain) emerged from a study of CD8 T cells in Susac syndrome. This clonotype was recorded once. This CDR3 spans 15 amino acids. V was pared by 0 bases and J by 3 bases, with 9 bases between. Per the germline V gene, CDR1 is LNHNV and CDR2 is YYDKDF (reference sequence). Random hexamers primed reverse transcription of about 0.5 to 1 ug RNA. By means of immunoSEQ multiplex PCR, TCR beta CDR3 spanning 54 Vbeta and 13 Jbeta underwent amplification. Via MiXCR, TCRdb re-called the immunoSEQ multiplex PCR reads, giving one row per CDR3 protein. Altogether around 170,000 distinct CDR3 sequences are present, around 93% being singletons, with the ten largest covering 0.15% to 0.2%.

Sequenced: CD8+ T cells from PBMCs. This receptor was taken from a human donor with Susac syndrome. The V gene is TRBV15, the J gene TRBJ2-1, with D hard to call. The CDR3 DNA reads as TGTGCCACCAGCAGAGATCTGGGAAGCTACAATGAGCAGTTCTTC. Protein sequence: CATSRDLGSYNEQFF. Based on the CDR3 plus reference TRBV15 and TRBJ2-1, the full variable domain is DAMVIQNPRYQVTQFGKPVTLSCSQTLNHNVMYWYQQKSSQAPKLLFHYYDKDFNNEADTPDNFQSRRPNTSFCFLDIRSPGLGDTAMYLCATSRDLGSYNEQFFGPGTRLTVL.